This TCR beta chain was recovered during a study of response to subunit inactivated influenza vaccine. With 3 bases removed from V and 6 bases from J, the gap between germline ends came to 12 bases. The CDR3 sequence is 13 residues long. Germline CDR1 reads SEHNR; CDR2 reads FQNEAQ (reference sequence). Comments on this clonotype: Its antigen is currently unknown.

Study results and caveats: Few additional T cells are recruited per seasonal influenza vaccination, authors suggested.

TCRdb re-called the RT-PCR reads through MiXCR, storing one row per CDR3 protein. The table includes hundreds of thousands of distinct CDR3 sequences, 12% to 15% detected once. The sample here was PBMCs from blood, taken around 15 days before vaccination. The TCR originated in a middle-aged man who received an inactivated influenza vaccine. The J gene is TRBJ2-7, the V gene TRBV7-9; TRBD2 might be the D (5 bases). CDR3 sequence: CASSFGGFPEQYF. DNA for the CDR3: TGTGCCAGCAGCTTTGGCGGGTTTCCCGAGCAGTACTTC.